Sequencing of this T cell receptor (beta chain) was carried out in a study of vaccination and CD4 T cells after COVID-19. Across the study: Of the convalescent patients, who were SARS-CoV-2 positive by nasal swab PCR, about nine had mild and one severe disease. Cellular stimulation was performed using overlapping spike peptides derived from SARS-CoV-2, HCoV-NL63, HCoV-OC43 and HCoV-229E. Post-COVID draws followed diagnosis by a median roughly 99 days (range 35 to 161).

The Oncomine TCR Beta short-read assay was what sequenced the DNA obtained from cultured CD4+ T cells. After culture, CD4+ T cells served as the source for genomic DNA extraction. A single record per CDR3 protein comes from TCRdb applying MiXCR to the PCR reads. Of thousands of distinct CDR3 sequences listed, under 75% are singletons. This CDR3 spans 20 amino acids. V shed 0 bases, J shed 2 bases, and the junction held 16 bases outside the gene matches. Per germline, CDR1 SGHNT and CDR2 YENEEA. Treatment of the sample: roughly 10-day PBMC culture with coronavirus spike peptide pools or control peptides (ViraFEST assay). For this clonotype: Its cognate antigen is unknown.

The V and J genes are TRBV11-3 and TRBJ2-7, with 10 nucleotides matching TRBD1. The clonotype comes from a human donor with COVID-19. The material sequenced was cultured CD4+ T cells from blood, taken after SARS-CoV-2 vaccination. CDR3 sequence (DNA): TGTGCCAGCAGCTTAGATCCCAGGGACAGGGGCATCCGAAGGGCCTACGAGCAGTACTTC. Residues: CASSLDPRDRGIRRAYEQYF.